This T cell receptor beta chain was documented in a study of memory CD4+ T cells and cytomegalovirus serostatus. A remark on this clone: Its antigen is as yet unknown.

V dropped 7 bases and J dropped 0 bases, with 13 bases sitting between them. This CDR3 is built from 16 residues. The V gene's germline CDR1 is MDHEN and CDR2 SYDVKM. The sort gate was single viable CD3+CD4+CD8-CD45RO+ cells for memory CD4+ T cells. Study outcomes and limitations: CD4+ memory repertoires contained about two fifths of the 164 reported CMV TCRbeta sequences.

Assay: immunoSEQ multiplex PCR; the TCRdb copy retains only in-frame clones and omits some. The sample gives approximately 44,000 clones, around 80% of which show up once; roughly 2% is in the top ten. This chain joins TRBV28 and TRBJ1-6, with D hard to call. Source material: memory CD4+ T cells from blood. This receptor was identified in an adult in good health and CMV-seronegative. For the CDR3, the DNA is TGTGCCAGCACCTCCGGGTTTCTCTCCTATAATTCACCCCTCCACTTT. Amino acid sequence: CASTSGFLSYNSPLHF. The full variable domain, its missing parts supplied by reference TRBV28 and TRBJ1-6, is DVKVTQSSRYLVKRTGEKVFLECVQDMDHENMFWYRQDPGLGLRLIYFSYDVKMKEKGDIPEGYSVSREKKERFSLILESASTNQTSMYLCASTSGFLSYNSPLHFGNGTRLTVT.